This is a list of T cell receptor beta chains from one sample in a study of blood T cells in healthy people across ages. Via MiXCR, TCRdb re-called the 5' RACE reads, giving one row per CDR3 protein. The sample records hundreds of thousands of distinct CDR3 sequences, under 30% being singletons. The sample taken for sequencing was blood. Receptors were obtained from a woman of 80 years or more in good health. The CDR3 runs from the conserved cysteine through the conserved F or W. The order of the fields is CDR3 DNA, CDR3 protein, clone size, J gene, V gene, D gene. The D gene is left open where the match is weak. The size field is filled for only some rows; it gives once, few, many or a size class.

TGCGCCAGCAGCCAAACAGGGGGCGGGAGCAATCAGCCCCAGCATTTT CASSQTGGGSNQPQHF . TRBJ1-5 TRBV4-1 TRBD1
TGTGCCAGCAGTTACATCCCATTGACAGGGTCCCATATCTACAATGAGCAGTTCTTC CASSYIPLTGSHIYNEQFF . TRBJ2-1 TRBV6-2/TRBV6-3 TRBD1
TGTGCCAGCAGTGCGCGACAGGGACCCTATGGCTACACCTTC CASSARQGPYGYTF many TRBJ1-2 TRBV2 TRBD1
TGTACCAGCAGAATACAGGGTAACAATCAGCCCCAGCATTTT CTSRIQGNNQPQHF few TRBJ1-5 TRBV6-1 .
TGTGCCAGCTCACCATCGGGACAGGGCCGATTCGAGCAGTACTTC CASSPSGQGRFEQYF many TRBJ2-7 TRBV18 TRBD1
TGTGCCAGCAGCTCCTACAGGGGTACGGGCTATGGCTACACCTTC CASSSYRGTGYGYTF many TRBJ1-2 TRBV7-2 TRBD1
TGCAGTGCTAGAGATCACCCACAGTTGAATACGCAGTATTTT CSARDHPQLNTQYF many TRBJ2-3 TRBV20-1 .
TGCGCCAGCAGCCATCCAGGGTTATACAATGAGCAGTTCTTC CASSHPGLYNEQFF many TRBJ2-1 TRBV4-1 .
TGTGCCAGCAGCATAAGACAGCTCCAAGAGACCCAGTACTTC CASSIRQLQETQYF . TRBJ2-5 TRBV7-2 .
TGTGCCTGGAGTAATACGCCAGAGAACTTTGGCTACACCTTC CAWSNTPENFGYTF many TRBJ1-2 TRBV30 .
TGCGCCAGCAGCTCGCAGGAGACAGGGGCCGAGCAGTACTTC CASSSQETGAEQYF . TRBJ2-7 TRBV4-1 TRBD1
TGCAGTGCTAGAGATCACCGAACCCCCTACGAGCAGTACTTC CSARDHRTPYEQYF . TRBJ2-7 TRBV20-1 .
TGTGCCAGCACCGCCTGGGGGGCTGAAGATACGCAGTATTTT CASTAWGAEDTQYF . TRBJ2-3 TRBV11-2 .
TGTGCCAGCAGGGGGGTCGTCAATTCACCCCTCCACTTT CASRGVVNSPLHF few TRBJ1-6 TRBV12-3/TRBV12-4 .
TGTGCCAGCACCCAGGGAGGGAATTCACCCCTCCACTTT CASTQGGNSPLHF many TRBJ1-6 TRBV7-6 .
TGCAGCGTTGAAGCCCCGGGCAGGGGAGGCGAGCAGTACTTC CSVEAPGRGGEQYF many TRBJ2-7 TRBV29-1 .
TGCGCCAGCAGCTCCACTAGCGGGGGGGTGAGTGCAGATACGCAGTATTTT CASSSTSGGVSADTQYF few TRBJ2-3 TRBV5-1 TRBD2
TGTGCCAGCAGCCTCGGGGGGGGCCATGGCTACACCTTC CASSLGGGHGYTF many TRBJ1-2 TRBV12-3/TRBV12-4 .
TGTGCCATCAGTGAGTGGAGCTCCTACAATGAGCAGTTCTTC CAISEWSSYNEQFF . TRBJ2-1 TRBV10-3 .
TGTGCCAGCAGCTTAGGCCCCACCGGGACAGGGGGCTCTGGAAACACCATATATTTT CASSLGPTGTGGSGNTIYF few TRBJ1-3 TRBV7-2 TRBD1
TGCAGTGCTAGAGTTAAGCGGGGAAACCAAGAGACCCAGTACTTC CSARVKRGNQETQYF . TRBJ2-5 TRBV20-1 TRBD2
TGTGCCATCAGTGACCCCGTAGAGGCCAACGTCCCGACTTTC CAISDPVEANVPTF . TRBJ2-6 TRBV10-3 .
TGCAGTGCTAGAGCCCTAGGACAGGGGGGTAGGGTGAACACTGGAGCTTTCTTT CSARALGQGGRVNTGAFF . TRBJ1-1 TRBV20-1 TRBD1
TGTGCCAGCAGCGACGGGGGGGTGGACGAGCAGTACTTC CASSDGGVDEQYF many TRBJ2-7 TRBV7-9 TRBD2
TGTGCCACCGCCCGGGGCGGGGGGGAATTTTGGCAGTTCTTC CATARGGGEFWQFF . TRBJ2-1 TRBV12-3/TRBV12-4 TRBD2
TGTGCCAGCAGCTTGGCCGGAGGCGCAACTAATGAAAAACTGTTTTTT CASSLAGGATNEKLFF . TRBJ1-4 TRBV5-5 .
TGTGCCAGCACCCGGGACAGGGGGCTCATTACGGCAAACTATGGCTACACCTTC CASTRDRGLITANYGYTF many TRBJ1-2 TRBV12-3/TRBV12-4 TRBD1
TGTGCCAGCAGCTTAACGGGGCGGGACCTCAATGAGCAGTTCTTC CASSLTGRDLNEQFF many TRBJ2-1 TRBV7-3 .
TGCAGTGCTCTCCCCGGGACAGCCTATGGCTACACCTTC CSALPGTAYGYTF many TRBJ1-2 TRBV20-1 TRBD1
TGTGCCAGCAGCTCTGGACTGGCTAGCGGGGAGGGGACCCAGTACTTC CASSSGLASGEGTQYF many TRBJ2-5 TRBV7-2 TRBD2
TGCAGTGCTAGTATTCGGACGCCCGACGGTAGTTCACCCCTCCACTTT CSASIRTPDGSSPLHF . TRBJ1-6 TRBV20-1 .
TGTGCCAGCAGCTTCCAGGCGGGAGACACTGAAGCTTTCTTT CASSFQAGDTEAFF . TRBJ1-1 TRBV7-3 .
TGTGCCAGCAGCTTAGCTTGGGCAGAACAAGAGACCCAGTACTTC CASSLAWAEQETQYF . TRBJ2-5 TRBV7-9 .
TGTGCCTGGAGTGTAAGCGGGGGCACAGATACGCAGTATTTT CAWSVSGGTDTQYF . TRBJ2-3 TRBV30 TRBD2
TGTGCCAGCAGCTTAGAGGGAATGGACGAGCAGTACTTC CASSLEGMDEQYF many TRBJ2-7 TRBV11-3 .
TGTGCCTGGGGACGAGCTGGGGCCAACGTCCTGACTTTC CAWGRAGANVLTF . TRBJ2-6 TRBV30 .
TGTGCCAGCAGTTTATCTGGCGGGGCTTCCTACGAGCAGTACTTC CASSLSGGASYEQYF many TRBJ2-7 TRBV27 .
TGTGCCAGCGGCCGGGGGGTGAGCTCCTACAATGAGCAGTTCTTC CASGRGVSSYNEQFF many TRBJ2-1 TRBV27 TRBD2
TGTGCCAGTAGTATGAATACAGGCCGAAATGAAAAACTGTTTTTT CASSMNTGRNEKLFF . TRBJ1-4 TRBV19 .
TGTGCCAGCAGTCCTTACCTGTACTATGGCTACACCTTC CASSPYLYYGYTF . TRBJ1-2 TRBV27 .
TGCAGTGCTAGAGGCGGCCTGTCGGCTACCTACAATGAGCAGTTCTTC CSARGGLSATYNEQFF many TRBJ2-1 TRBV20-1 .
TGTGCCAGCAGATTGCGGGGCACAGATACGCAGTATTTT CASRLRGTDTQYF many TRBJ2-3 TRBV12-3/TRBV12-4 .
TGTGCCAGCAGCAGGGGTCGGGGGTCCGACTACTACGAGCAGTACTTC CASSRGRGSDYYEQYF many TRBJ2-7 TRBV5-6 .
TGTGCCTGGAGTGTAGGGACTGCGGGGCAGCCCCAGCATTTT CAWSVGTAGQPQHF . TRBJ1-5 TRBV30 .
TGTGCCACCAGTGGGGGGACAGGGGAGATCAATGAGCAGTTCTTC CATSGGTGEINEQFF . TRBJ2-1 TRBV24-1 TRBD1
TGTGCCAGCAGCTTCAGTCTTCAAGAGACCCAGTACTTC CASSFSLQETQYF many TRBJ2-5 TRBV9 .
TGTGCCAGCAGCTTAGACCGGGGGCTACAAGAGACCCAGTACTTC CASSLDRGLQETQYF many TRBJ2-5 TRBV7-7 .
TGTGCCAGCTCACCACAAACAGGGAGTAGCAATCAGCCCCAGCATTTT CASSPQTGSSNQPQHF many TRBJ1-5 TRBV18 .
TGTGCCAGCAGCTTAGAACTAGTTGGAGAGACCCAGTACTTC CASSLELVGETQYF many TRBJ2-5 TRBV7-2 .
TGTGCCAGCAGCTTATGGAACGGGGGCAATGAGCAGTTCTTC CASSLWNGGNEQFF many TRBJ2-1 TRBV7-2 .
TGTGCCAGCAGTTACTTCCCCCGGGACACCAATTCACCCCTCCACTTT CASSYFPRDTNSPLHF many TRBJ1-6 TRBV6-5 .
TGTGCCAGCAGTGCAGACTTATCTGGGGCCAACGTCCTGACTTTC CASSADLSGANVLTF many TRBJ2-6 TRBV2 .
TGCAGTGCTAGAGATAGGGCGGGCAGGCGCTACCAAGAGACCCAGTACTTC CSARDRAGRRYQETQYF many TRBJ2-5 TRBV20-1 .
TGCGCCAGCAGCCTCTCAACCGGGGCCCCGAACACTGAAGCTTTCTTT CASSLSTGAPNTEAFF . TRBJ1-1 TRBV4-1 .
TGCGCCAGCAGAACTCGACAGAGGAGGTCAGATACGCAGTATTTT CASRTRQRRSDTQYF once TRBJ2-3 TRBV6-5 .